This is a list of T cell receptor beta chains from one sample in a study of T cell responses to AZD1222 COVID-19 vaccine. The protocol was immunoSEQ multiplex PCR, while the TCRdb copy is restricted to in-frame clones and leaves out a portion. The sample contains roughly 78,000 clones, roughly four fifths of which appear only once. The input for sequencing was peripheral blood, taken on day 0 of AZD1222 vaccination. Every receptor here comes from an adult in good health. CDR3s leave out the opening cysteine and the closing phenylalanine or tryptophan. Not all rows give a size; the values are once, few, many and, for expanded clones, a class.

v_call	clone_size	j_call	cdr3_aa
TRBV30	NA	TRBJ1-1	AWSRGGGNTEAF
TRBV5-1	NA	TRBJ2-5	ASSLTSGIQETQY
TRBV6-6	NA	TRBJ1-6	ASSPMDIAESPLH
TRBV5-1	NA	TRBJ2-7	ASSLERVPPSYEQY
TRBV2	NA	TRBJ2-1	ASSVLGEQF
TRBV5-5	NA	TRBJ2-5	ASSLSGRETQY
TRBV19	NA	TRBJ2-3	ASSIDLIAGGRAQY
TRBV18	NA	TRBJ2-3	ASSPLSIEGNTQY
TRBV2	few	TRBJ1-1	ASSEALGGLNTEAF
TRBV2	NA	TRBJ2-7	ASSDSYEQY
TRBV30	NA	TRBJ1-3	AWGPGNTIY
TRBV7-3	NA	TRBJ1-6	ASSLKGAGSPLH
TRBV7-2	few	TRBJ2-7	ASSPRGERWYEQY
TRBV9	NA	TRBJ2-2	ASSTSDGVNTGELF
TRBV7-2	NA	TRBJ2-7	ASSLEGGGAYEQY
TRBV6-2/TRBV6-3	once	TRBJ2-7	ASSYSMRQGAYEQY
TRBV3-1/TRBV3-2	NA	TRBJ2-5	ASSQETGAEETQY
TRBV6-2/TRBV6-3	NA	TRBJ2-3	ASSYKRGGSDTQY
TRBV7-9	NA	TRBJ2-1	ASSSGRADSSSYNEQF
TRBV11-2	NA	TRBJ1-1	ASSSGGGMNTEAF
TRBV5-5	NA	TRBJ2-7	ASSRASGTDKPPYEQY